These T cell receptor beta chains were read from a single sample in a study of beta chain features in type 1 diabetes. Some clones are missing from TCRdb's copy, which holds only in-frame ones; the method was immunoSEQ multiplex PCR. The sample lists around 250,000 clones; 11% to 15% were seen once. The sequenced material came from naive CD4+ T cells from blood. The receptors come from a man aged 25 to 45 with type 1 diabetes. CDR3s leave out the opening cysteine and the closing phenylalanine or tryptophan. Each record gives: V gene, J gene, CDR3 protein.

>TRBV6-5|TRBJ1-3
ASSYSGDSGNTIY
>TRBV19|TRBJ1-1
ASSIEVRGTEAF
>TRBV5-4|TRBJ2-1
ASSLASVSYNEQF
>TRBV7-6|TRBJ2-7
ASSLGGLATYEQY
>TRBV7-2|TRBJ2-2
ASSPSRDRGAAGELF
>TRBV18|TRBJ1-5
ASSPATGVNQPQH
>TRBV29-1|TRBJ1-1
SFNVRNTEAF
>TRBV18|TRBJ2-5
ASSPLVAETQY
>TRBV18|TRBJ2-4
ASSPPKGSGGNIQY
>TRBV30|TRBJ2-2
AWSPGLNTGELF
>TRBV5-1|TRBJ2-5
ASSPDPTGVATQY
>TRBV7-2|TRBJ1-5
ASSLGTGGNQPQH
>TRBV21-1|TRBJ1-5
ASSTTIQPQH
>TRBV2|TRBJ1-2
ASSEVQGANYGYT
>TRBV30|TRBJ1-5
AWNKGQGGQPQH
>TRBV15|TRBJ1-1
ATSRGGYSGAF